The T cell receptor beta chain described here comes from a study of T-cell reconstitution after alpha-beta-depleted transplantation in children. Molecular barcoding with unique molecular identifiers was used for the TCRbeta library. One entry per CDR3 protein results from TCRdb running MiXCR on the PCR reads. The sample includes around 490,000 distinct CDR3 sequences, 11% of them seen just once. This clonotype was picked up a small number of times. Its target is unknown. Points from the study as a whole: Newly produced T cells mostly provided counts and TCRbeta diversity after one year, as hyperexpanded clones declined. After transplant, high TCRbeta diversity at day 60 in some patients arose from surviving recipient T cells and thymic progenitors. In patients about two months after transplant, alpha-beta T cells reportedly arose from several hundred expanded graft clones.

This CDR3 is 15 amino acids long. Trimming pared 5 bases from V and 0 bases from J, leaving 13 bases between. In germline, CDR1 is MDHEN, CDR2 SYDVKM. This TCR came from a female patient aged 2-9 years who had a stem cell transplant for aplastic anemia, so the T cells may come from the graft donor. Sequencing used PBMCs, mostly from graft donor cells, obtained 180 days after TCRalphabeta/CD19-depleted stem cell transplant. The chain is built from TRBV28 and TRBJ1-1, with D hard to call. The CDR3 spells CASSPWTDMNTEAFF. CDR3 in DNA: TGTGCCAGCAGTCCCTGGACGGATATGAACACTGAAGCTTTCTTT.